The source of this TCR beta chain is a study of neurological immune-mediated disorders. Study observations and caveats: Falling below healthy controls, multiple sclerosis showed the least TCR clonal expansion, while HTLV-1-associated myelopathy showed the most.

Time point defined: technical triplicate 2. Each TCR transcript was tagged with a 10-nucleotide random UMI during 5'RACE. Each CDR3 protein is one row after TCRdb ran MiXCR on the 5' RACE reads. The sample holds about 59,000 distinct CDR3 sequences, around 24% seen once. The CDR3 loop spans 15 amino acids. The germline CDR1 and CDR2 sequences are DFQATT and SNEGSKA (reference sequence). V gave up 4 bases and J gave up 2 bases, with 16 bases separating them. This clonotype was seen ten or more times. Its matching antigen is unknown. The sequencing sample was made of PBMCs. The sequence came from a man aged 55 to 69 with HTLV-1-associated myelopathy (HAM/TSP). The J gene is TRBJ2-3, the V gene TRBV20-1; no clear D gene. The CDR3 region is CSAINSLPSTDTQYF. The DNA of the CDR3 is TGCAGTGCTATCAACAGTCTCCCTTCCACAGATACGCAGTATTTT.